This T cell receptor beta chain was retrieved from a study of cytomegalovirus exposure and HLA in healthy donors. This CDR3 is built from 15 residues. V lost 0 bases and J lost 5, with 10 bases in between. CDR1 is SGHVS and CDR2 is FNYEAQ in the germline V gene. Primers for the PCR totalled 60 Vbeta and 13 Jbeta. Produced via immunoSEQ multiplex PCR; TCRdb's table is partial and in-frame only. Here the sample spans about 190,000 clones, around 87% being singletons. Those who donated were healthy bone marrow donors. To note about this clone: Its target is not known.

General study findings and limits: Owing to their indistinguishability, certain V segments, notably TRBV6-2 and TRBV6-3, were excluded. TCR sequences were mostly rare, though some public TCRs occurred in many donors. Likely technical artifact: a cluster of highly shared sequence variants.

The material sequenced was PBMCs. The chain combines TRBV7-6 with TRBJ2-2, with D hard to call. The receptor was isolated from a man between 25 and 39 years old in good health and CMV-seronegative. DNA for the CDR3: TGTGCCAGCAGCTTAGCGCGGCCGGGTACCGGGGAGCTGTTTTTT. Its protein product is CASSLARPGTGELFF.